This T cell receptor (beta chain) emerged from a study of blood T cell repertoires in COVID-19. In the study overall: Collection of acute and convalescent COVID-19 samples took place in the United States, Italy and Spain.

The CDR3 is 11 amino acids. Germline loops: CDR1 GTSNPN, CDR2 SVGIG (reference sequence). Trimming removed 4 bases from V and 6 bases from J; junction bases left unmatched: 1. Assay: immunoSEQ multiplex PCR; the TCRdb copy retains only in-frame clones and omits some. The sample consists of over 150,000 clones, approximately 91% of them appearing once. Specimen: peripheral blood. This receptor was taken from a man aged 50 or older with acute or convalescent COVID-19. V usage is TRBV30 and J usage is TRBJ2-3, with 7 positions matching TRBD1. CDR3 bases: TGTGCCTGGACGACAGGGGATACGCAGTATTTT. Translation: CAWTTGDTQYF.